One sample yielded the 22 T cell receptor beta chains listed below, sequenced in a study of cytomegalovirus exposure and HLA in healthy donors. Both 60 Vbeta primers and 13 Jbeta primers went into the PCR. The protocol was immunoSEQ multiplex PCR, while the TCRdb copy is restricted to in-frame clones and leaves out a portion. The sample records 100,000 to 150,000 clones, 83% being singletons. Sequencing used PBMCs. The receptors were gathered from a middle-aged woman in good health and CMV-seropositive.

V gene TRBV11-1 combines with J gene TRBJ2-3, with D tentatively TRBD1 (6 bases). The germline CDR1 and CDR2 sequences are SGHAT and FQDESV (reference sequence). V was trimmed by 1 base and J by 2 bases, leaving 13 bases between them. This CDR3 has 16 residues. The CDR3 nucleotides read TGTGCCAGCAGCTTAGACAGGGTCCAGGACACAGATACGCAGTATTTT. Residues: CASSLDRVQDTDTQYF.

The V and J genes are TRBV19 and TRBJ1-1; D remains unclear. This CDR3 is 14 amino acids long. The V and J ends lost 3 bases and 6 bases respectively, with 14 bases between them. Germline lookup yields CDR1 LNHDA and CDR2 SQIVND (reference sequence). The CDR3 sequence: CASSITGVYAEAFF. The CDR3 DNA reads as TGTGCCAGTAGTATCACCGGTGTATATGCTGAAGCTTTCTTT. The variable domain in full, with the rest retrieved from reference TRBV19 and TRBJ1-1, is DGGITQSPKYLFRKEGQNVTLSCEQNLNHDAMYWYRQDPGQGLRLIYYSQIVNDFQKGDIAEGYSVSREKKESFPLTVTSAQKNPTAFYLCASSITGVYAEAFFGQGTRLTVV.

The chain recombines TRBV25-1 with TRBJ2-1; D gene unclear. Deletions cut 1 base from V and 1 base from J, with 8 bases between. Germline V gene data show CDR1 as MGHDK and CDR2 as SYGVNS. CDR3 length: 15 amino acids. CDR3 in DNA: TGTGCCAGCAGTGAATCTAGTTTTTCCTACAATGAGCAGTTCTTC. As protein: CASSESSFSYNEQFF.

The gene calls are TRBV11-1 and TRBJ2-7, with 7 bases matching TRBD1. The V gene's germline CDR1 is SGHAT and CDR2 FQDESV (reference sequence). The CDR3 covers 14 residues. The J segment lost 6 bases and the V segment lost 4 bases, leaving 9 bases of the junction unmatched. CDR3 sequence reads: CASSSNIRGSEQYF. For the CDR3, the DNA is TGTGCCAGCAGCTCCAATATCAGGGGGTCCGAGCAGTACTTC.

The chain joins TRBV7-3 to TRBJ2-3, with TRBD2 matching 9 bases. Trimming at V came to 2 bases and at J to 0 bases, leaving 6 bases not matched to a gene. Germline V gives CDR1 SGHTA, CDR2 FQGTGA. The CDR3 is made up of 17 amino acids. The CDR3 bases are TGTGCCAGCAGCTTAGATCCTAGCGGGACTAGCACAGATACGCAGTATTTT. This gives the protein CASSLDPSGTSTDTQYF.

This clone has a single count. The V call is TRBV5-1, the J call TRBJ1-1; 8 bases align to TRBD1. V trimming: 3 bases; J trimming: 2 bases; junction bases outside the gene matches: 3. The CDR3 spans 14 residues. The V gene's germline CDR1 is SGHRS and CDR2 YFSETQ. CDR3 region: CASSSTGGNTEAFF. Here the CDR3 DNA reads TGCGCCAGCAGCTCAACAGGGGGTAACACTGAAGCTTTCTTT.

This chain connects TRBV7-3 to TRBJ2-2, with 8 bases fitting TRBD2. Trimming at V came to 6 bases and at J to 6 bases, leaving 3 bases not matched to a gene. There are 13 residues in the CDR3. From germline, CDR1 is SGHTA and CDR2 FQGTGA. In DNA form, the CDR3 reads TGTGCCAGCAGTACACTAGCGGCCGGGGAGCTGTTTTTT. It translates to CASSTLAAGELFF.

V is TRBV14 and J is TRBJ1-1; 9 positions agree with TRBD1. Germline V gene data show CDR1 as SGHDN and CDR2 as FVKESK. CDR3 length equals 14 residues. V was pared by 3 bases and J by 5 bases, with 4 bases of the junction left unmatched. In DNA, the CDR3 is TGTGCCAGCAGCCACACAGGGGGCGGAACTGAAGCTTTCTTT. It codes for CASSHTGGGTEAFF.

This rearrangement joins TRBV7-3 to TRBJ1-1; 7 nucleotides match TRBD1. CDR1 is SGHTA and CDR2 is FQGTGA in the germline V gene. Unmatched junction bases numbered 4, after V lost 2 bases and J lost 7 bases. The CDR3 sequence is 13 residues long. DNA for the CDR3: TGTGCCAGCAGCTTAGGGGACAGAAGTGAAGCTTTCTTT. Translation: CASSLGDRSEAFF.

The rearrangement links TRBV5-1 to TRBJ2-1, with 9 nucleotides matching TRBD2. The CDR3 length is 14 residues. V lost 4 bases, J lost 6 bases, and 5 bases stayed unmatched. CDR1 is SGHRS, CDR2 YFSETQ, per germline. CDR3 amino acids: CASSRLAASNEQFF. The CDR3 DNA is TGCGCCAGCAGCCGACTAGCGGCTTCCAATGAGCAGTTCTTC.

The sample holds one count of this clone. The chain employs TRBV5-5 and TRBJ2-4; TRBD1 might be the D (6 bases). The germline CDR1 and CDR2 sequences are SGHKS and YYEKEE (reference sequence). The length of the CDR3 is 17 residues. Trimming removed 3 bases at V and 3 bases at J, with 19 bases between. The CDR3 sequence is CASSSHPGVADKNIQYF. In DNA form, the CDR3 reads TGTGCCAGCAGCTCTCACCCAGGGGTTGCAGACAAAAACATTCAGTACTTC.

The rearrangement links TRBV4-1 to TRBJ2-1, with D possibly matching TRBD2 (5 bases). In germline, CDR1 is MGHRA, CDR2 YSYEKL. V lost 0 bases and J lost 0, with 12 bases in between. The CDR3 loop spans 17 amino acids. This chain's CDR3 is CASSQESERSSYNEQFF. The CDR3 DNA is TGCGCCAGCAGCCAAGAGTCTGAGCGGAGCTCCTACAATGAGCAGTTCTTC.

The gene calls are TRBV19 and TRBJ2-7; D gene ambiguous. V gave up 6 bases and J gave up 2 bases, with 11 bases separating them. The CDR3 length is 13 residues. CDR1 and CDR2 (germline): LNHDA, SQIVND (reference sequence). CDR3 in amino acids: CASSFGRTYEQYF. For the CDR3, the DNA is TGTGCCAGTAGCTTTGGCCGTACCTACGAGCAGTACTTC.

The gene calls are TRBV27 and TRBJ2-2; TRBD2 is a possible D gene (5 bases). Germline V CDR1 and CDR2: MNHEY, SMNVEV (reference sequence). This CDR3 is built from 16 residues. With 4 bases removed from V and 7 bases from J, the gap between germline ends came to 19 bases. The CDR3 spells CASSSGDRGWGGELFF. CDR3 sequence (DNA): TGTGCCAGCAGTTCCGGAGACCGGGGTTGGGGCGGGGAGCTGTTTTTT.

This clone was detected only once. The gene calls are TRBV19 and TRBJ2-5, with TRBD1 identical over 9 bases. The CDR3 consists of 14 residues. J lost 0 bases, V lost 6 bases, and 2 bases had no gene match. The germline CDR1 and CDR2 sequences are LNHDA and SQIVND (reference sequence). The DNA of the CDR3 is TGTGCCAGTAGCCGGGACAGGGACCAAGAGACCCAGTACTTC. Translating gives CASSRDRDQETQYF.

J is TRBJ2-7 and V is TRBV4-1, with TRBD2 as a possible D gene (6 bases). Per germline, CDR1 MGHRA and CDR2 YSYEKL. Trimming left V 5 bases short and J 3 bases short, with 17 bases between. This CDR3 has 15 residues. The CDR3 region is CASSNSLPGVYEQYF. The CDR3 DNA is TGCGCCAGCAGCAACAGTTTGCCGGGAGTCTACGAGCAGTACTTC.

The chain employs TRBV6-5 and TRBJ2-1, with TRBD2 matching 7 bases. V was pared by 0 bases and J by 7 bases, with 3 bases of the junction left unmatched. The germline CDR1 and CDR2 sequences are MNHEY and SVGAGI. The length of the CDR3 is 14 residues. This chain's CDR3 is CASSYSLGLNEQFF. In DNA form, the CDR3 reads TGTGCCAGCAGTTACTCTCTGGGACTAAATGAGCAGTTCTTC.

The chain employs TRBV5-6 and TRBJ1-2, with TRBD1 as a possible D gene (6 bases). This CDR3 is 18 amino acids long. V lost 3 bases to trimming and J lost 8 bases, with 29 bases between them. The V gene's germline CDR1 is SGHDT and CDR2 YYEEEE. Here the CDR3 reads CASSSLDPKQGPIKGYTF. CDR3 DNA sequence: TGTGCCAGCAGCTCTTTAGACCCGAAACAGGGACCGATTAAGGGCTACACCTTC.

The chain couples TRBV7-8 to TRBJ2-5, with D tentatively TRBD2 (7 bases). Germline V gives CDR1 SGHVS, CDR2 FQNEAQ. The V gene lost 0 bases and the J gene lost 9 bases, with 32 bases spanning the gap. The CDR3 contains 20 residues. The CDR3 bases are TGTGCCAGCAGCTTAGCAGAAGTGGCGGGAGCCATGGGGGGGAGGGGGTCCCAGTACTTC. This gives the protein CASSLAEVAGAMGGRGSQYF. Full variable domain (missing parts from reference TRBV7-8 and TRBJ2-5): GAGVSQSPRYKVAKRGQDVALRCDPISGHVSLFWYQQALGQGPEFLTYFQNEAQLDKSGLPSDRFFAERPEGSVSTLKIQRTQQEDSAVYLCASSLAEVAGAMGGRGSQYFGPGTRLLVL.

The chain carries TRBV9 and TRBJ2-5; possible D gene TRBD1, 5 bases. Germline V CDR1 and CDR2: SGDLS, YYNGEE. V dropped 8 bases and J dropped 2 bases, with 16 bases sitting between them. The CDR3 is 14 residues long. The CDR3 nucleotides are TGTGCCAGTTCGAATTCAGGGTTTCAAGAGACCCAGTACTTC. It yields the protein CASSNSGFQETQYF.

The genes are TRBV4-1 and TRBJ1-6; D is unclear. CDR1 is MGHRA, CDR2 YSYEKL, per germline. This CDR3 has 16 amino acids. Trimming removed 0 bases at V and 6 bases at J, with 12 bases between. The CDR3 sequence is CASSQDSMIANSPLHF. The DNA of the CDR3 is TGCGCCAGCAGCCAAGACTCGATGATAGCTAATTCACCCCTCCACTTT.

This clone is a singleton in its sample. The chain joins TRBV7-2 to TRBJ2-5; D may be TRBD2 (6 bases). The CDR3 is made up of 13 amino acids. Trimming removed 1 base from V and 7 bases from J, with 10 bases in between. Per germline, CDR1 SGHTA and CDR2 FQGNSA. The CDR3 DNA reads TGTGCCAGCAGCTTAGAAGCGGAGGGGACCCAGTACTTC. Protein sequence: CASSLEAEGTQYF.